This T cell receptor beta chain was recorded in a study of Graves' ophthalmopathy and Graves' hyperthyroidism (dated by TCRdb to the late 2010s). With regard to the full study: Peripheral blood was collected at initial diagnosis, prior to any treatment. The study used signatures of the TCR beta repertoire to tell Graves' ophthalmopathy apart from Graves' hyperthyroidism and to predict which patients would progress to ophthalmopathy. In total, around 140 blood samples were TCR-sequenced: around 42 ophthalmopathy, some 72 hyperthyroidism and 17 hyperthyroidism-to-ophthalmopathy patients. To explore V-J signatures that distinguish ophthalmopathy from hyperthyroidism, a discovery set of 100 patients was enrolled, made up of 40 to 45 with ophthalmopathy and 57 with stable hyperthyroidism. For independent validation, a separate cohort was made up of fewer than 20 hyperthyroidism patients plus 17 patients who later progressed from hyperthyroidism to ophthalmopathy. In over 5 hyperthyroidism patients, the T-cell repertoire of thyroid tissue was compared with the T-cell repertoire of blood. Once sampling was done, hyperthyroidism patients were given methimazole at a starting dose of 30 mg daily, while ophthalmopathy patients were given high-dose intravenous methylprednisolone. The roughly 91 discovery patients were randomly split 7:3 into training and test sets.

Overall study outcomes, separate from this receptor: Ophthalmopathy was separated from stable hyperthyroidism by the 13-signature model with about 85% sensitivity and just under 84% specificity in cross-validation and with 80%/75% in the test set. Most expanded thyroid clonotypes with a frequency above 0.001 also appeared in blood, which suggests that blood repertoires may reflect the immune response in the thyroid. No statistical method was used to predetermine the sample size, and group allocation was not hidden from the investigators. In validation, the model predicted ophthalmopathy progression with about 71% sensitivity and around 72% specificity; roughly eleven predicted patients were CT-confirmed with GO in a median of approximately 6.2 months.

With regard to this clonotype: Its antigen target is currently unknown. No per-base quality is available; no much larger clone lies one base away.

Clipping removes 0 bases from V and 3 bases from J, with 5 as the unmatched junction base count. From the cysteine up to the phenylalanine, the CDR3 has a length of 15 residues. The only DNA kept is the CDR3, 45 bases in frame from the first base. TCR beta CDR3 regions were amplified from RNA transcripts for repertoire sequencing. The first round of RT-PCR was done with HTBI primers and the Qiagen OneStep RT-PCR kit, and was followed by a second round of multiplex PCR, then size selection and purification. Libraries were sequenced paired-end with 100 bp reads on an Illumina HiSeq2000. From the authors' description of their analysis: SOAPnuke was used for read processing, and reads with adapters, uncalled bases, a mean Phred below 15, or no exact constant-primer or identifier match were discarded. COPE v1.2.5 was used to merge high-quality paired reads. Each unique nucleotide sequence was treated as a clonotype, and MiTCR v1.1 was used to align the clonotypes to the IMGT TRB V, D and J references. Only V-J combinations with frequency above 0.0001 were analysed, covering approximately 99% of repertoires. A TCR clonal expansion and chaos score per V-J combination was defined as the ratio of F50 clonal expansion to chaos observed in the TCRdist matrix. Features were reduced by Welch's t-statistics and random forest to about a dozen V-J combinations, which fed a naive Bayes classifier. The similarity between thyroid and blood repertoires was quantified using the Morisita-Horn index. TCRdb trimmed the raw reads at Q25, called clones with MiXCR and kept productive beta chains. Each record represents a unique CDR3 protein, reported with the most common genes and DNA among its rows. The V and J calls were not made by the authors but by TCRdb's processing. Within this sample are some 410,000 distinct CDR3 sequences, with around a fifth of them counted one time only. The top ten clones comprise more than 2.5% of the sample.

Hyperthyroidism was defined as stable when no progression to ophthalmopathy occurred within 18 months of follow-up. Hyperthyroidism patients were newly diagnosed, with disease duration under 2 months, and aged 18 to 65 years. Patients with other autoimmune diseases, uncontrolled infections, pregnancy or lactation were excluded. Diagnosis was based on clinical symptoms, serum thyroxine, TRAb, thyroid ultrasound and orbital computed tomography. PBMCs were isolated from 10 ml of fresh peripheral blood by Ficoll-Paque density gradient centrifugation. Total RNA was extracted with Trizol reagent and quality-checked on an Agilent 2100 Bioanalyzer.

The specimen sequenced was peripheral blood. The V and J segments used are TRBV12-3 or TRBV12-4 and TRBJ2-7, with 7 bases matching TRBD1. This clonotype was sampled from a woman between 18 and 30 years old with stable Graves' hyperthyroidism. Donor details come from another sample of the same person, matched by shared clones. The CDR3 is CASSLAGQSLYEQYF. The DNA is as follows: TGTGCCAGCAGTTTAGCGGGACAGTCGCTCTACGAGCAGTACTTC.